These T cell receptor beta chains were read from a single sample in a study of blood T cell repertoires in COVID-19. Libraries were prepared by immunoSEQ multiplex PCR; TCRdb keeps only in-frame clonotypes and omits some of them. The profile covers about 250,000 clones, with approximately 86% appearing a single time and 1.5% to 2% taken by the ten largest. The specimen sequenced was peripheral blood. The receptors derive from a woman aged 55-69 years who had recovered from COVID-19. Both conserved end residues are part of each CDR3. The D gene is left open where the match is weak. Rows may omit the clone size; those that give it use once, few, many or a size class.

v_call	j_call	clone_size	d_call	cdr3_aa	cdr3_nt
TRBV6-5	TRBJ1-5	.	TRBD1	CASIPGQGGQPQHF	TGTGCCAGCATTCCCGGACAGGGGGGACAGCCCCAGCATTTT
TRBV6-1	TRBJ2-2	.	TRBD2	CASSEGGSGGAVTGELFF	TGTGCCAGCAGTGAAGGCGGTAGCGGGGGGGCCGTCACCGGGGAGCTGTTTTTT
TRBV9	TRBJ2-3	.	.	CASSVGTSTDTQYF	TGTGCCAGCAGCGTAGGGACTAGCACAGATACGCAGTATTTT
TRBV5-1	TRBJ2-5	.	TRBD1	CASSPRTGLETQYF	TGCGCCAGCAGCCCAAGGACAGGGCTTGAGACCCAGTACTTC
TRBV7-2	TRBJ1-2	.	TRBD1	CASSPGQGQGYTF	TGTGCCAGCAGCCCGGGACAGGGTCAAGGCTACACCTTC
TRBV28	TRBJ1-1	.	.	CASSFYKAGSGEAFF	TGTGCCAGCAGTTTCTACAAGGCCGGGAGCGGTGAAGCTTTCTTT
TRBV7-2	TRBJ1-3	.	.	CASSLQGWANTIYF	TGTGCCAGCAGCCTACAGGGATGGGCAAACACCATATATTTT
TRBV19	TRBJ2-1	.	.	CASRSLYNEQFF	TGTGCCAGTAGGAGTCTTTACAATGAGCAGTTCTTC
TRBV10-3	TRBJ2-5	once	.	CAISDGGVGETQYF	TGTGCCATCAGTGATGGAGGGGTGGGAGAGACCCAGTACTTC
TRBV29-1	TRBJ2-7	.	TRBD1	CSGEVLGQGGYEQYF	TGCAGCGGGGAGGTTCTGGGACAGGGAGGTTACGAGCAGTACTTC
TRBV7-2	TRBJ2-7	.	TRBD2	CASSVRGGLYEQYF	TGTGCCAGCAGCGTCCGGGGGGGTCTCTACGAGCAGTACTTC
TRBV3-1/TRBV3-2	TRBJ2-3	.	TRBD2	CASSVGLATDTQYF	TGTGCCAGCAGCGTGGGACTAGCCACAGATACGCAGTATTTT
TRBV9	TRBJ2-7	.	.	CASSLGVVSEQYF	TGTGCCAGCAGCCTAGGCGTGGTGAGCGAGCAGTACTTC
TRBV19	TRBJ2-1	.	TRBD2	CASRRTSGESSYNEQFF	TGTGCCAGTAGAAGGACTAGCGGGGAGAGCTCCTACAATGAGCAGTTCTTC
TRBV11-3	TRBJ2-4	.	TRBD1	CASSFRAGGNIQYF	TGTGCCAGCAGCTTTCGGGCAGGGGGAAACATTCAGTACTTC
TRBV27	TRBJ2-2	.	TRBD1	CASRQTGGELFF	TGTGCCAGCCGCCAGACAGGGGGGGAGCTGTTTTTT
TRBV6-2/TRBV6-3	TRBJ1-5	.	.	CASSSSGGNQPQHF	TGTGCCAGCAGTTCGTCAGGGGGCAATCAGCCCCAGCATTTT
TRBV24-1	TRBJ2-5	once	TRBD1	CATSRTGGTQYF	TGTGCCACCAGTCGGACAGGGGGGACCCAGTACTTC
TRBV4-1	TRBJ1-5	.	TRBD1	CASSQDRGTGAINQPQHF	TGCGCCAGCAGCCAAGATAGGGGGACAGGGGCCATTAATCAGCCCCAGCATTTT
TRBV3-1/TRBV3-2	TRBJ2-2	.	.	CASSSGRGTGELFF	TGTGCCAGCAGCAGTGGACGGGGCACCGGGGAGCTGTTTTTT
TRBV11-1	TRBJ2-3	.	.	CASSLALQPSTDTQYF	TGTGCCAGCAGCTTAGCACTTCAACCTAGCACAGATACGCAGTATTTT
TRBV28	TRBJ2-1	.	TRBD2	CASSRFGGIAYNEQFF	TGTGCCAGCAGTCGATTCGGGGGGATCGCCTACAATGAGCAGTTCTTC
TRBV11-2	TRBJ2-7	once	TRBD2	CASSLWTSGGNYEQYF	TGTGCCAGCAGCTTATGGACTAGCGGGGGTAACTACGAGCAGTACTTC
TRBV7-3	TRBJ2-3	.	.	CASSSTDTQYF	TGTGCCAGCAGCTCTACAGATACGCAGTATTTT
TRBV2	TRBJ2-7	once	.	CASSADRILPEQYF	TGTGCCAGCAGCGCAGACAGGATTCTGCCAGAGCAGTACTTC
TRBV27	TRBJ2-1	.	TRBD2	CAGGTSGSSSYNEQFF	TGTGCCGGTGGGACTAGCGGTTCTAGCTCCTACAATGAGCAGTTCTTC
TRBV5-1	TRBJ1-3	.	TRBD1	CASSLLGTGKTGNTIYF	TGCGCCAGCAGCCTTCTCGGGACAGGGAAAACTGGAAACACCATATATTTT
TRBV3-1/TRBV3-2	TRBJ2-1	.	.	CASSQGPNNEQFF	TGTGCCAGCAGCCAAGGTCCAAACAATGAGCAGTTCTTC
TRBV2	TRBJ2-5	.	TRBD1	CASRETRQGGIQGTQYF	TGTGCCAGCAGAGAAACTCGACAGGGGGGGATCCAAGGGACCCAGTACTTC
TRBV28	TRBJ1-6	.	TRBD1	CASSSGGYNSPLHF	TGTGCCAGCAGTTCAGGGGGTTATAATTCACCCCTCCACTTT
TRBV2	TRBJ1-5	.	TRBD1	CASSGQGQDQPQHF	TGTGCCAGCAGTGGACAGGGGCAGGATCAGCCCCAGCATTTT
TRBV3-1/TRBV3-2	TRBJ2-7	.	TRBD1	CASRGTGGKQEQYF	TGTGCCAGCAGGGGGACAGGGGGAAAGCAAGAGCAGTACTTC
TRBV2	TRBJ1-4	.	TRBD1	CASRGTGVVEKLFF	TGTGCCAGCAGAGGGACAGGGGTGGTTGAAAAACTGTTTTTT
TRBV7-9	TRBJ2-3	.	.	CASSLGGTDTQYF	TGTGCCAGCAGCTTAGGCGGTACAGATACGCAGTATTTT
TRBV29-1	TRBJ2-4	once	.	CSVGSTGTKNIQYF	TGCAGCGTTGGTAGTACGGGGACCAAAAACATTCAGTACTTC
TRBV18	TRBJ1-5	.	TRBD1	CASSPGTGINSNQPQHF	TGTGCCAGCTCACCAGGGACAGGAATTAATAGCAATCAGCCCCAGCATTTT
TRBV18	TRBJ2-2	.	.	CASSPLDPTGELFF	TGTGCCAGCTCACCACTAGATCCTACCGGGGAGCTGTTTTTT
TRBV6-5	TRBJ1-1	.	TRBD1	CASRRQGTEAFF	TGTGCCAGCAGACGACAGGGCACTGAAGCTTTCTTT
TRBV27	TRBJ2-7	.	TRBD2	CATRVSGAGYEQYF	TGTGCCACCCGGGTAAGCGGGGCTGGCTACGAGCAGTACTTC
TRBV15	TRBJ1-2	.	.	CATSRDYAGERSGYTF	TGTGCCACCAGCAGAGATTATGCAGGGGAAAGGAGTGGCTACACCTTC
TRBV11-2	TRBJ2-5	.	.	CASSLSPRETQYF	TGTGCCAGCAGCTTAAGCCCACGGGAGACCCAGTACTTC
TRBV10-3	TRBJ2-2	.	TRBD1	CAISDPGQGVPGELFF	TGTGCCATCAGTGATCCGGGACAGGGGGTCCCCGGGGAGCTGTTTTTT
TRBV27	TRBJ2-3	.	TRBD2	CASSLGGGRYTDTQYF	TGTGCCAGCAGTTTGGGGGGAGGGAGGTACACAGATACGCAGTATTTT
TRBV27	TRBJ1-2	.	.	CASTMWAGQGISGYTF	TGTGCCAGCACCATGTGGGCAGGGCAGGGAATATCTGGCTACACCTTC
TRBV9	TRBJ2-6	.	TRBD1	CASDRGSGANVLTF	TGTGCCAGCGACAGGGGTTCTGGGGCCAACGTCCTGACTTTC
TRBV20-1	TRBJ1-3	.	.	CSAEGWGTIYF	TGCAGTGCAGAGGGTTGGGGCACCATATATTTT
TRBV6-4	TRBJ2-2	once	.	CASRREGAGELFF	TGTGCCAGCCGTCGCGAAGGAGCCGGGGAGCTGTTTTTT
TRBV7-9	TRBJ2-2	.	TRBD1	CASSIGQGAAGELFF	TGTGCCAGCAGCATAGGACAGGGGGCTGCCGGGGAGCTGTTTTTT
TRBV5-1	TRBJ1-1	once	.	CASSPHRVNTEAFF	TGCGCCAGCAGCCCGCACAGGGTGAACACTGAAGCTTTCTTT
TRBV6-5	TRBJ1-2	.	.	CASSPTAPYGYTF	TGTGCCAGCTCCCCCACAGCCCCCTATGGCTACACCTTC
TRBV2	TRBJ2-5	.	.	CASRPLRQAQETQYF	TGTGCCAGCAGGCCTCTCCGACAGGCACAAGAGACCCAGTACTTC
TRBV3-1/TRBV3-2	TRBJ1-2	.	.	CASSQEIGRKYGYTF	TGTGCCAGCAGCCAAGAAATTGGCAGGAAATATGGCTACACCTTC
TRBV4-3	TRBJ1-4	.	.	CASSQGGDNEKLFF	TGCGCCAGCAGCCAAGGGGGGGATAATGAAAAACTGTTTTTT
TRBV6-5	TRBJ2-1	.	.	CASSYSPGNEQFF	TGTGCCAGCAGTTACTCCCCCGGCAATGAGCAGTTCTTC
TRBV11-3	TRBJ2-5	.	.	CASSLGSRGYETQYF	TGTGCCAGCAGCTTAGGTTCCCGGGGGTACGAGACCCAGTACTTC
TRBV7-2	TRBJ2-7	.	TRBD2	CASSAELAGYHEQYF	TGTGCCAGCAGCGCCGAACTAGCGGGGTACCACGAGCAGTACTTC
TRBV4-1	TRBJ2-1	.	.	CASSQRGTNEQFF	TGCGCCAGCAGCCAACGGGGTACTAATGAGCAGTTCTTC